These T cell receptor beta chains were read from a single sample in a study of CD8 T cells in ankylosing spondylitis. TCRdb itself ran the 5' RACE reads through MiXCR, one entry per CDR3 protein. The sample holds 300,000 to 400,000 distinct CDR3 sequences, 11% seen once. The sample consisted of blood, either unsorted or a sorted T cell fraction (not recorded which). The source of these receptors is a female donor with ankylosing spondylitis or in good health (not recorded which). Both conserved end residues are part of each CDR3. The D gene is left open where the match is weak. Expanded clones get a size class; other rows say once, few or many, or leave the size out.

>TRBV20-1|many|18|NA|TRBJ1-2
CSARSTILPQGQGFGYTF
TGCAGTGCTCGGAGTACCATACTACCCCAGGGGCAGGGGTTCGGCTACACCTTC
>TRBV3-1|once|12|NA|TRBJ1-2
CASSHGDYGYTF
TGTGCCAGCAGCCACGGGGACTATGGCTACACCTTC
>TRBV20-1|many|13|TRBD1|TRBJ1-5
CSADGQGEQPQHF
TGCAGTGCCGACGGACAGGGCGAGCAGCCCCAGCATTTT
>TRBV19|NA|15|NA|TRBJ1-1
CASSIGGHLNTEAFF
TGTGCCAGTAGTATAGGAGGGCACTTGAACACTGAAGCTTTCTTT
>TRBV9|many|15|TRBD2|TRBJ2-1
CASNPAGLPYNEQFF
TGTGCCAGCAACCCCGCGGGACTACCTTACAATGAGCAGTTCTTC
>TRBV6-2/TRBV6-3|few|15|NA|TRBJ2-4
CASSYYSGGVNIQYF
TGTGCCAGCAGTTACTATTCGGGCGGGGTGAACATTCAGTACTTC
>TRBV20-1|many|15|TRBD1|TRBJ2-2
CSARGQGRDTGELFF
TGCAGTGCTAGAGGACAGGGGCGCGACACCGGGGAGCTGTTTTTT
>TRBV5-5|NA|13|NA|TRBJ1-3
CASSLGDRGTIYF
TGTGCCAGCAGCTTGGGTGACCGCGGCACCATATATTTT
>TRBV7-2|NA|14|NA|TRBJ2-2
CASSFLAATGELFF
TGTGCCAGCAGCTTCTTAGCGGCCACCGGGGAGCTGTTTTTT
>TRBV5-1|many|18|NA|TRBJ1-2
CASSLGGQLINPNYGYTF
TGCGCCAGCAGCTTGGGAGGACAGCTAATTAACCCAAACTATGGCTACACCTTC
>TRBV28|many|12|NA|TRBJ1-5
CASSLSSSPQHF
TGTGCCAGCAGTTTATCCTCCAGCCCCCAGCATTTT
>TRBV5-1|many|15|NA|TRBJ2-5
CASSLASDSQETQYF
TGCGCCAGCAGCTTGGCCTCGGATAGTCAAGAGACCCAGTACTTC